The 13 T cell receptor beta chains below come from one sample, sequenced in a study of OX40 agonist ivuxolimab in advanced cancers. Repertoires were generated with immunoSEQ multiplex PCR, while TCRdb's copy carries only in-frame clones and drops some. The sample contains 65,000 to 80,000 clones, 91% of which appear only once. Sequencing was performed on CD4+ or CD8+ T cells sorted from blood, taken in a trial of the OX40 agonist ivuxolimab. These receptors originate from an adult with an advanced solid tumor such as melanoma, head and neck, liver or kidney cancer.

The J gene is TRBJ2-7, the V gene TRBV4-3; D possibly matches TRBD1 or TRBD2 (6 bases each). The length of the CDR3 is 15 residues. The V gene's germline CDR1 is LGHNA and CDR2 YSLEER. Deletions cut 4 bases from V and 4 bases from J, with 17 bases between. The CDR3: CASSRGRGLVYEQYF. In DNA, the CDR3 is TGCGCCAGCAGCCGAGGACGGGGGCTAGTGTACGAGCAGTACTTC.

This clone appeared a single time. The rearrangement joins TRBV4-3 to TRBJ2-7, with D possibly being TRBD1 (6 bases). Germline CDR1 is LGHNA and CDR2 is YSLEER. The CDR3 totals 15 residues. Trimming took off 1 base at V and 0 bases at J, with 10 bases between the two ends. DNA of the CDR3: TGCGCCAGCAGCCAAGGGACAGATAGCTCCTACGAGCAGTACTTC. It yields the protein CASSQGTDSSYEQYF.

This chain links TRBV13 with TRBJ2-5; D might be TRBD1 or TRBD2, each matching 5 bases. Germline values: CDR1 PRHDT, CDR2 FYEKMQ (reference sequence). This CDR3 comprises 13 residues. Between the trimmed V and J ends, which lost 0 bases and 3 bases, there was a span of 5 bases. The CDR3 DNA reads as TGTGCCAGCAGCTTAGGGGGGGAAGAGACCCAGTACTTC. Encoded protein: CASSLGGEETQYF.

The genes are TRBV11-2 and TRBJ2-2; D perhaps matches TRBD1 (5 bases). V was trimmed by 5 bases and J by 3 bases, leaving 16 bases between them. This CDR3 has 16 residues. CDR1 and CDR2 from the germline V gene are SGHAT and FQNNGV. The CDR3 is CASSVGAGRYTGELFF. CDR3 nucleotide sequence: TGTGCCAGCAGCGTAGGGGCAGGGCGTTACACCGGGGAGCTGTTTTTT.

The chain carries TRBV6-1 and TRBJ1-1; no firm D call. V gave up 1 base and J gave up 4 bases, with 10 bases separating them. Germline CDR1 reads MNHNS; CDR2 reads SASEGT. This CDR3 spans 14 amino acids. DNA for the CDR3: TGTGCCAGCAGTGAAGGCAACCTGGGCACTGAAGCTTTCTTT. Protein product: CASSEGNLGTEAFF.

This chain links TRBV11-2 with TRBJ2-6, with TRBD1 matching 11 bases. The V gene end was trimmed by 6 bases and the J gene end by 4 bases; junction bases not matched to a gene: 14. The V gene's germline CDR1 is SGHAT and CDR2 FQNNGV. The CDR3 covers 19 residues. The CDR3 DNA reads as TGTGCCAGCAGACCAATACGCCGGGACAGGGGGTCCGGGGCCAACGTCCTGACTTTC. Its protein product is CASRPIRRDRGSGANVLTF.

This chain uses TRBV28 with TRBJ1-2; a possible D gene is TRBD1 (6 bases). Germline V CDR1 and CDR2: MDHEN, SYDVKM. Trimming took off 8 bases at V and 4 bases at J, with 14 bases between the two ends. The CDR3 runs to 13 residues. The CDR3 loop reads CASERGAGYGYTF. CDR3 nucleotide sequence: TGTGCCAGCGAACGGGGGGCGGGCTATGGCTACACCTTC.

This chain connects TRBV2 to TRBJ2-7; 9 bases align to TRBD2. The germline V gene has CDR1 SNHLY and CDR2 FYNNEI. Trimming at V came to 8 bases and at J to 2 bases, leaving 4 bases not matched to a gene. The CDR3 is 13 amino acids. The CDR3 region has the DNA TGTGCCAGCTCAAGCGGGGGGACCTACGAGCAGTACTTC. Its protein product is CASSSGGTYEQYF.

A few counts support this clone. V is TRBV28 and J is TRBJ1-2; a weak D match, TRBD1 (5 bases). Germline V CDR1 and CDR2: MDHEN, SYDVKM. The CDR3 is made up of 13 amino acids. The ends were cut back, 5 bases at V and 8 bases at J, with 15 bases in the middle. The CDR3 loop reads CASSGTLREGYTF. The CDR3 DNA sequence: TGTGCCAGCAGTGGGACTCTTCGGGAGGGCTACACCTTC.

The chain employs TRBV27 and TRBJ1-1, with unresolved D. Germline loops: CDR1 MNHEY, CDR2 SMNVEV (reference sequence). CDR3 size: 15 residues. V shed 1 base and J shed 2 bases, with 11 bases lying between them. The CDR3 here is CASSLYGNLNTEAFF. The DNA of the CDR3 is TGTGCCAGCAGTTTATACGGGAATCTAAACACTGAAGCTTTCTTT.

The chain joins TRBV7-8 to TRBJ2-7; no clear D. This CDR3 comprises 14 residues. V was clipped by 2 bases and J by 2 bases, with 10 bases between them. Germline CDR1 and CDR2: SGHVS and FQNEAQ. CDR3 bases: TGTGCCAGCAGCTTAATGACACAAACCTACGAGCAGTACTTC. Amino acids: CASSLMTQTYEQYF.

The CDR3 nucleotides are TGTGCCAGCAGTTCGGGGGGAGGGGGACAAGGACCCTACGAGCAGTACTTC. Translation gives CASSSGGGGQGPYEQYF. The genes are TRBV28 and TRBJ2-7; D might be TRBD2 (7 bases). The CDR3 sequence is 17 residues long. The V end was cut by 4 bases, the J end by 2 bases, with 21 bases between. Looked up from germline, CDR1 is MDHEN and CDR2 is SYDVKM.

This clone was detected a few times. This chain connects TRBV7-9 to TRBJ2-1; D not resolved. The CDR3 contains 12 residues. The germline V gene has CDR1 SEHNR and CDR2 FQNEAQ (reference sequence). V was pared by 3 bases and J by 4 bases, with 4 bases between. Here the CDR3 reads CASSFVYNEQFF. As DNA, the CDR3 is TGTGCCAGCAGCTTCGTTTACAATGAGCAGTTCTTC.